The TCR beta chain described here comes from a study of blood T cells in healthy people across ages. The use of a sample-barcoded 5' primer and a J-beta primer mix characterized a second PCR of roughly 7 to 11 cycles. MiXCR, applied by TCRdb to the 5' RACE reads, yields one record per CDR3 protein. The sample contains around 940,000 distinct CDR3 sequences, roughly 51% of which appear only once. The origin of this receptor is a woman aged 60 to 75 in good health. The sample comprised blood.

The CDR3 region is CASSLWTRETQYF. The CDR3 DNA reads TGTGCCAGCAGCCTATGGACTAGGGAGACCCAGTACTTC. The chain is built from TRBV7-2 and TRBJ2-5; TRBD2 agrees at 7 bases. J gave up 5 bases and V 5 bases, and 5 bases lay outside the gene matches. The CDR3 spans 13 residues. In germline, CDR1 is SGHTA, CDR2 FQGNSA.